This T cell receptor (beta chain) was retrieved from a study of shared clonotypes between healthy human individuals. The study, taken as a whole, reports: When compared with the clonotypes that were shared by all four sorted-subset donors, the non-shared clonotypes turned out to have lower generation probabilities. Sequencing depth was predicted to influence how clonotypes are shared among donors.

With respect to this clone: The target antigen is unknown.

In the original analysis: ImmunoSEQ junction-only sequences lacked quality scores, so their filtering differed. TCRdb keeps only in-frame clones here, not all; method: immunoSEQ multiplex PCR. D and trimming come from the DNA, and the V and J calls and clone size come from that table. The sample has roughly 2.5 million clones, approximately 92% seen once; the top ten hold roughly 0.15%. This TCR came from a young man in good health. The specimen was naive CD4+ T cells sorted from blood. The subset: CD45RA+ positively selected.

The CDR3 DNA reads as TGTGCCAGCAGCCCTAGGGGACAGGGGCCCACAGATACGCAGTATTTT. It specifies CASSPRGQGPTDTQYF. This chain joins TRBV5-4 and TRBJ2-3, with 10 bases that match TRBD1. The CDR3 is 16 residues long. The trim removed 4 bases at V and 2 bases at J, leaving 7 bases unmatched. Germline assignment: CDR1 SGHNT and CDR2 YYREEE (reference sequence).